The 26 T cell receptor beta chains listed next were all sequenced from one sample in a study of blood T cell repertoires in COVID-19. TCRdb keeps only in-frame clones here, not all; method: immunoSEQ multiplex PCR. The sample comprises some 80,000 clones, about four fifths of which are singletons, and less than 20% rests with the top ten. The source material was peripheral blood. Receptors were obtained from a woman older than 75 with active or convalescent COVID-19.

This clone was detected only a few times. This chain connects TRBV7-2 to TRBJ2-1; D ambiguous. The CDR3 consists of 17 residues. Germline V gives CDR1 SGHTA, CDR2 FQGNSA. Trimming cost V 2 bases and J 0 bases, with 14 bases left between them. The CDR3 nucleotides are TGTGCCAGCAGCTTACTGAATATAGTCCACTCCTACAATGAGCAGTTCTTC. It codes for CASSLLNIVHSYNEQFF.

The V gene is TRBV12-3 or TRBV12-4, the J gene TRBJ2-3; possibly TRBD1 for D (6 bases). There are 12 residues in the CDR3. Trimming pared 7 bases from V and 7 bases from J, leaving 12 bases between. CDR3 nucleotides: TGTGCCAGCACTCTAGGGGGACATACGCAGTATTTT. It encodes CASTLGGHTQYF.

The V gene is TRBV28, the J gene TRBJ1-2; the D gene is possibly TRBD1 (5 bases). Germline V gene data show CDR1 as MDHEN and CDR2 as SYDVKM. The V end lost 10 bases, the J end lost 4 bases, and 16 bases lay between the germline ends. The CDR3 is 13 amino acids. The CDR3 DNA follows: TGTGCCACCTCTAATGGGGGGGGCTATGGCTACACCTTC. This codes for CATSNGGGYGYTF.

The chain is built from TRBV4-2 and TRBJ1-2; 10 positions match TRBD1. This CDR3 contains 21 residues. Unmatched junction bases numbered 18, after V lost 1 base and J lost 1 base. Germline-derived CDR1 and CDR2 are LGHNA and YNFKEQ. The CDR3 DNA reads as TGTGCCAGCAGCCAAGTTCGTGAACCGGGACAGGGGCCGCGGATTAACTATGGCTACACCTTC. It translates to CASSQVREPGQGPRINYGYTF.

This rearrangement joins TRBV19 to TRBJ1-1, with D possibly TRBD1 on 6 matching bases. The CDR3 runs to 14 residues. Trimming shortened V by 8 bases and J by 0 bases, and 13 bases separated the two germline ends. Germline V CDR1 and CDR2: LNHDA, SQIVND (reference sequence). CDR3 region: CASSSTGLNTEAFF. The CDR3 bases are TGTGCCAGTTCCTCGACAGGATTGAACACTGAAGCTTTCTTT.

This clone showed up just once. One junction end does not reproduce the germline sequence, and a read error may be involved. The gene calls are TRBV6-1 and TRBJ1-1; a weak D match, TRBD1 (5 bases). The CDR3 is 13 residues long. CDR1 is MNHNS and CDR2 is SASEGT in the germline V gene. The CDR3, as DNA: TGTACCAGCAGTGATAAGGGGTTGTCTGAAGCTTTCTTT. Amino acid sequence: CTSSDKGLSEAFF.

The count of this clone is one. The J gene is TRBJ2-2, the V gene TRBV30, with D possibly being TRBD2 (5 bases). This CDR3 spans 14 amino acids. Trimming removed 1 base from V and 4 bases from J, with 10 bases in between. Looked up from germline, CDR1 is GTSNPN and CDR2 is SVGIG (reference sequence). The CDR3 reads CAWSAGRVTGELFF. CDR3 nucleotide sequence: TGTGCCTGGAGTGCCGGGCGGGTCACCGGGGAGCTGTTTTTT.

As to this clone: An end of the junction does not agree with germline; a read error may underlie this. The CDR3: CVSSWDSARELFF. In DNA form, the CDR3 reads TGTGTCAGCAGTTGGGACTCCGCCAGGGAGCTGTTTTTT. The chain joins TRBV12-3 or TRBV12-4 to TRBJ2-2, with D possibly being TRBD2 (6 bases). The CDR3 length is 13 residues.

The table lists this clone with a count of one. The chain has TRBV19 and TRBJ1-4; 11 nucleotides line up with TRBD1. J was trimmed by 8 bases and V by 5 bases; bases with no gene match: 7. This CDR3 spans 15 amino acids. Germline V CDR1 and CDR2: LNHDA, SQIVND (reference sequence). The CDR3 is CASSVSGTGGEKLFF. In DNA, the CDR3 is TGTGCCAGTAGTGTGTCTGGGACAGGGGGAGAAAAACTGTTTTTT.

The chain links TRBV10-2 to TRBJ2-1; 11 bases agree with TRBD2. CDR1 and CDR2 (germline): WSHSY, SAAADI. The CDR3 loop spans 14 amino acids. V lost 10 bases and J lost 7; bases outside the gene matches: 9. Here the CDR3 DNA reads TGCGCCACCCAGGGACTAGCGGAAACTAATGAGCAGTTCTTC. It encodes CATQGLAETNEQFF.

The chain is built from TRBV29-1 and TRBJ1-2; 10 nucleotides match TRBD1. CDR3 length: 14 amino acids. V lost 6 bases to trimming and J lost 2 bases; unmatched junction nucleotides: 6. Germline CDR1 SQVTM, CDR2 ANQGSEA. The CDR3 loop is CSVTRQGANYGYTF. As DNA, the CDR3 is TGCAGCGTAACCAGACAGGGGGCCAACTATGGCTACACCTTC.

This clone was recorded once. The rearrangement links TRBV9 to TRBJ2-3; 7 bases line up with TRBD2. The CDR3 spans 17 residues. V shed 2 bases and J 4 bases; nucleotides not matched to a gene: 13. Germline V gives CDR1 SGDLS, CDR2 YYNGEE. The chain's CDR3 is CASSVGVRASGPDTQYF. CDR3 DNA: TGTGCCAGCAGCGTTGGGGTTCGGGCTAGCGGCCCAGATACGCAGTATTTT.

This clone was seen a handful of times. The chain couples TRBV7-9 to TRBJ1-2; 9 nucleotides agree with TRBD1. V was clipped by 5 bases and J by 0 bases; unmatched bases: 7. The length of the CDR3 is 16 residues. Germline V lookup: CDR1 SEHNR, CDR2 FQNEAQ (reference sequence). The CDR3 loop is CASSPSYRGPNYGYTF. The CDR3 coding sequence is TGTGCCAGCAGCCCCAGTTACAGGGGGCCTAACTATGGCTACACCTTC. Looking up the rest from reference TRBV7-9 and TRBJ1-2 gives the full variable domain: DTGVSQNPRHKITKRGQNVTFRCDPISEHNRLYWYRQTLGQGPEFLTYFQNEAQLEKSRLLSDRFSAERPKGSFSTLEIQRTEQGDSAMYLCASSPSYRGPNYGYTFGSGTRLTVV.

This sequence joins TRBV7-2 and TRBJ1-2; TRBD1 aligns across 7 bases. The junction had 10 bases not matched to a gene; V was cut back by 2 bases and J by 7 bases. This CDR3 has 15 amino acids. CDR1 SGHTA and CDR2 FQGNSA come from the germline V gene. CDR3 nucleotide sequence: TGTGCCAGCAGCTTATTACCGGGACAGTACCGTGGCTACACCTTC. Its protein is CASSLLPGQYRGYTF.

The gene calls are TRBV6-5 and TRBJ1-3, with D perhaps TRBD1 (6 bases). This CDR3 has 15 amino acids. Trimming cost V 7 bases and J 1 base, with 14 bases left between them. Germline loops: CDR1 MNHEY, CDR2 SVGAGI. The CDR3 spells CASNQGYWSGNTIYF. The CDR3 DNA is TGTGCCAGCAACCAGGGGTATTGGTCTGGAAACACCATATATTTT.

This clone was observed a single time. The sample carries other DNA sequences with the same CDR3. This chain uses TRBV7-2 with TRBJ2-5, with 11 bases aligning to TRBD1. Trimming at V came to 5 bases and at J to 5 bases, leaving 4 bases not matched to a gene. From germline, CDR1 is SGHTA and CDR2 FQGNSA. The CDR3 contains 14 residues. The CDR3 sequence is CASSPWTGGETQYF. The CDR3 DNA sequence: TGTGCCAGCAGCCCCTGGACAGGGGGCGAGACCCAGTACTTC.

This rearrangement joins TRBV4-3 to TRBJ2-5; 9 nucleotides match TRBD1. V lost 0 bases and J lost 2; bases outside the gene matches: 4. Germline V gene sequence: CDR1 LGHNA, CDR2 YSLEER. There are 16 residues in the CDR3. As DNA, the CDR3 is TGCGCCAGCAGCCAAGAACAGGGGGCGGGACAAGAGACCCAGTACTTC. It codes for CASSQEQGAGQETQYF.

The rearrangement uses TRBV18 and TRBJ1-4; D possibly corresponds to TRBD1 (5 bases). Germline values: CDR1 KGHSH, CDR2 LQKENI. Deletions cut 2 bases from V and 4 bases from J, with 17 bases between. This CDR3 has 17 amino acids. The chain's CDR3 is CASSPSQGFLNNEKLFF. The CDR3 DNA sequence: TGTGCCAGCTCACCATCGCAGGGTTTTCTGAATAATGAAAAACTGTTTTTT.

The V gene is TRBV6-2 or TRBV6-3, the J gene TRBJ1-4; the match to TRBD1 covers 9 bases. The V gene's germline CDR1 is MNHEY and CDR2 SVGEGT. With V trimmed by 2 bases and J by 10 bases, 2 bases remained unmatched. The CDR3 extends over 13 amino acids. This CDR3 reads CASSYDRGGKLFF. Written as DNA, the CDR3 is TGTGCCAGCAGTTACGACAGGGGGGGAAAACTGTTTTTT.

This clone was detected a few times. The chain recombines TRBV5-1 with TRBJ2-7, with a weak D call TRBD2 (6 bases). In germline, CDR1 is SGHRS, CDR2 YFSETQ. This CDR3 has 14 amino acids. The V gene lost 4 bases and the J gene lost 0 bases, with 11 bases spanning the gap. The CDR3 reads CASSPGLFSYEQYF. CDR3 in DNA: TGCGCCAGCAGCCCGGGACTGTTCTCCTACGAGCAGTACTTC. Variable domain in full (rest from reference TRBV5-1 and TRBJ2-7): KAGVTQTPRYLIKTRGQQVTLSCSPISGHRSVSWYQQTPGQGLQFLFEYFSETQRNKGNFPGRFSGRQFSNSRSEMNVSTLELGDSALYLCASSPGLFSYEQYFGPGTRLTVT.

V is TRBV2 and J is TRBJ2-1, with TRBD2 matching over 8 bases. Germline CDR1 is SNHLY and CDR2 is FYNNEI. J was trimmed by 4 bases and V by 6 bases; bases with no gene match: 2. The CDR3 has 13 amino acids. The CDR3: CASRTSGYNEQFF. The CDR3 DNA reads as TGTGCCAGCAGAACTAGCGGATACAATGAGCAGTTCTTC.

V gene TRBV7-8 combines with J gene TRBJ1-6; no firm D call. V shed 0 bases and J shed 4 bases, with 4 bases lying between them. The CDR3 consists of 14 residues. Germline values: CDR1 SGHVS, CDR2 FQNEAQ. This CDR3 is CASSLASYNSPLHF. As DNA, the CDR3 is TGTGCCAGCAGCTTAGCCTCTTATAATTCACCCCTCCACTTT.

The genes are TRBV11-2 and TRBJ2-1; D may be TRBD2 (6 bases). CDR3 size: 17 residues. Germline CDR1 and CDR2: SGHAT and FQNNGV. Trimming took off 4 bases at V and 6 bases at J, with 22 bases between the two ends. The CDR3 spells CASSSGGPLFRLNEQFF. As DNA, the CDR3 is TGTGCCAGCAGCTCCGGGGGTCCCCTGTTTCGCCTCAATGAGCAGTTCTTC. The entire variable domain, with the rest obtained from reference TRBV11-2 and TRBJ2-1, is as follows: EAGVAQSPRYKIIEKRQSVAFWCNPISGHATLYWYQQILGQGPKLLIQFQNNGVVDDSQLPKDRFSAERLKGVDSTLKIQPAKLEDSAVYLCASSSGGPLFRLNEQFFGPGTRLTVL.

The chain is built from TRBV5-1 and TRBJ1-2; TRBD1 agrees at 7 bases. The V gene end was trimmed by 0 bases and the J gene end by 4 bases; junction bases not matched to a gene: 6. The CDR3 spans 15 residues. The V gene's germline CDR1 is SGHRS and CDR2 YFSETQ. Written as DNA, the CDR3 is TGCGCCAGCAGCTTGGAAGGACAGGTCCTCTATGGCTACACCTTC. Translating it yields CASSLEGQVLYGYTF.

The V call is TRBV9, the J call TRBJ1-3; 9 nucleotides align to TRBD1. There are 15 residues in the CDR3. Germline trimming cut 4 bases from V and 0 bases from J; bases unmatched to any gene: 2. Germline CDR1 is SGDLS and CDR2 is YYNGEE. The CDR3 loop reads CASSRQGDSGNTIYF. CDR3 DNA: TGTGCCAGCAGCAGACAGGGGGACTCTGGAAACACCATATATTTT.

The chain combines TRBV7-2 with TRBJ2-3; D ambiguous. The CDR3 is 14 residues long. Trimming shortened V by 1 base and J by 0 bases, and 5 bases separated the two germline ends. CDR1 and CDR2 (germline): SGHTA, FQGNSA. CDR3 coding DNA: TGTGCCAGCAGCTTAGTTTCTAGCACAGATACGCAGTATTTT. Amino acids: CASSLVSSTDTQYF. Combining the CDR3 with reference TRBV7-2 and TRBJ2-3 gives the whole variable domain GAGVSQSPSNKVTEKGKDVELRCDPISGHTALYWYRQSLGQGLEFLIYFQGNSAPDKSGLPSDRFSAERTGGSVSTLTIQRTQQEDSAVYLCASSLVSSTDTQYFGPGTRLTVL.